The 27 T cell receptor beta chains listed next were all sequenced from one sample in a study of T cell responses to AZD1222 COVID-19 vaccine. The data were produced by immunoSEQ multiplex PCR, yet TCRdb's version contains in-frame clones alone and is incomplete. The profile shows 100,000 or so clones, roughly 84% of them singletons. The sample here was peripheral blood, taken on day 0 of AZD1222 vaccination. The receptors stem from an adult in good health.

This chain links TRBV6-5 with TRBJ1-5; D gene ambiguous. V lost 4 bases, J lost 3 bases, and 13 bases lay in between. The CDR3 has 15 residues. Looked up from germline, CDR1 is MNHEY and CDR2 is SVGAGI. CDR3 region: CASSSRPVPNQPQHF. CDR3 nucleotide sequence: TGTGCCAGCAGTTCCAGACCGGTACCCAATCAGCCCCAGCATTTT.

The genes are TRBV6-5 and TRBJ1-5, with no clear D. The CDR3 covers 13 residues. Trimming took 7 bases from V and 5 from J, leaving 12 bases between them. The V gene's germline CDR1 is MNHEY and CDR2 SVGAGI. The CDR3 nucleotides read TGTGCCAGCAAATCGGGAAGGGATCAGCCCCAGCATTTT. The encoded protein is CASKSGRDQPQHF.

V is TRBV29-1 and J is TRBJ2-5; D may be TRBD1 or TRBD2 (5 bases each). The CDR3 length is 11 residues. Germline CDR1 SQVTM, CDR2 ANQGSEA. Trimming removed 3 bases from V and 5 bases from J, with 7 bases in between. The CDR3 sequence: CSVDEGETQYF. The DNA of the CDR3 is TGCAGCGTTGACGAGGGGGAGACCCAGTACTTC.

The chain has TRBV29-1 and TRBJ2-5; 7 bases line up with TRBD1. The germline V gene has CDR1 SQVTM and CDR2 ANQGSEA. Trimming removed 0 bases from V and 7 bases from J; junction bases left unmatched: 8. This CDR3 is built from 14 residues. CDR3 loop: CSVEDPTGDVTQYF. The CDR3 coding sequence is TGCAGCGTTGAAGATCCTACAGGGGACGTGACCCAGTACTTC.

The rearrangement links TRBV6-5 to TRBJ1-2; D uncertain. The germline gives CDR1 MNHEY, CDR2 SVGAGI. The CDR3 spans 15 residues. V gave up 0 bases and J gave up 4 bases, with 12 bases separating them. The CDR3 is CASSYSYSSGYGYTF. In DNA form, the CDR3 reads TGTGCCAGCAGTTACTCCTACTCCTCGGGCTATGGCTACACCTTC.

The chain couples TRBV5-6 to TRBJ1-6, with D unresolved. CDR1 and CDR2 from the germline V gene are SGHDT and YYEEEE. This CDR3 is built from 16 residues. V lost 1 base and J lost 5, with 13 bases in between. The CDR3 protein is CASSLMGEPNNSPLHF. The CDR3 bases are TGTGCCAGCAGCTTGATGGGAGAACCTAATAATTCACCCCTCCACTTT. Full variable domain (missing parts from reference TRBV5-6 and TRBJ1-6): DAGVTQSPTHLIKTRGQQVTLRCSPKSGHDTVSWYQQALGQGPQFIFQYYEEEERQRGNFPDRFSGHQFPNYSSELNVNALLLGDSALYLCASSLMGEPNNSPLHFGNGTRLTVT.

CDR3 nucleotides: TGTGCCAGCAGCCATAGAGTTTGGGGATACAGGGGGGGGTATGGCAATCAGCCCCAGCATTTT. Its translation: CASSHRVWGYRGGYGNQPQHF. The rearrangement joins TRBV3-1 (or the pseudogene TRBV3-2) to TRBJ1-5; 8 positions agree with TRBD1. V lost 3 bases to trimming and J lost 2 bases; unmatched junction nucleotides: 21. The germline V gene encodes CDR1 LGHDT and CDR2 YNNKEL (reference sequence). The CDR3 has 21 amino acids.

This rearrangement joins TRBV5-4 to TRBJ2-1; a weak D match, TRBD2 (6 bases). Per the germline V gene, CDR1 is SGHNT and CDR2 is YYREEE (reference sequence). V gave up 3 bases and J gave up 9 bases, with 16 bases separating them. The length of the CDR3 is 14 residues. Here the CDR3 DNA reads TGTGCCAGCAGCTGGGGCCTCACTAGCACTGAGCAGTTCTTC. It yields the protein CASSWGLTSTEQFF.

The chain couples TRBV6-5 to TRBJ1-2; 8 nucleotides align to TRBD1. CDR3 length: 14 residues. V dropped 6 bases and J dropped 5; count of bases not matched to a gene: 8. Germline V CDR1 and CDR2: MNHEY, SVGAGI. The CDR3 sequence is CASSHDRGLYGYTF. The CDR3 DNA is TGTGCCAGCAGCCACGACAGGGGCCTATATGGCTACACCTTC.

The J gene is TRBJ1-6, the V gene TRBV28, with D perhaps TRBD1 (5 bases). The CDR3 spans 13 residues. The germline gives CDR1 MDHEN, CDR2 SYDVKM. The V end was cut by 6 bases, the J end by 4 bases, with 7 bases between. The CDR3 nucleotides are TGTGCCAGCAGGGGACGGTATAATTCACCCCTCCACTTT. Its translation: CASRGRYNSPLHF.

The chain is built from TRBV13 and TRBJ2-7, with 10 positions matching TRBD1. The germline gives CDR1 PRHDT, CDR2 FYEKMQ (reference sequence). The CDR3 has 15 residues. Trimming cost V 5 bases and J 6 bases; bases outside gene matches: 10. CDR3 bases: TGTGCCAGCAGCCCACGACAGGGGGCGAGGGGCGAGCAGTACTTC. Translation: CASSPRQGARGEQYF.

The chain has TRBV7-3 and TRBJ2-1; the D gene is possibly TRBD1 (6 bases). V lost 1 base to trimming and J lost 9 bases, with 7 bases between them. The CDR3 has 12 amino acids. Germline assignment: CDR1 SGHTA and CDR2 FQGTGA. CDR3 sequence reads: CASSLSRGEQFF. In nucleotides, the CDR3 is TGTGCCAGCAGCTTAAGCAGGGGTGAGCAGTTCTTC.

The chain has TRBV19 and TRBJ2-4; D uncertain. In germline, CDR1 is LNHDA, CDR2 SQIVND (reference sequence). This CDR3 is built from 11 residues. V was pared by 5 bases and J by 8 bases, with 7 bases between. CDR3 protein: CASSYKDIQYF. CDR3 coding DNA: TGTGCCAGTAGTTACAAGGACATTCAGTACTTC.

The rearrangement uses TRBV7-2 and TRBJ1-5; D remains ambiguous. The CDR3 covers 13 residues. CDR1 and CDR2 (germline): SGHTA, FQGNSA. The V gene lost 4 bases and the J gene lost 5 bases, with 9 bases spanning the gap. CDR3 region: CASSSFRDQPQHF. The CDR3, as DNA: TGTGCCAGCAGCTCGTTTAGGGATCAGCCCCAGCATTTT. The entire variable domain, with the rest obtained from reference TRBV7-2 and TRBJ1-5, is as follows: GAGVSQSPSNKVTEKGKDVELRCDPISGHTALYWYRQSLGQGLEFLIYFQGNSAPDKSGLPSDRFSAERTGGSVSTLTIQRTQQEDSAVYLCASSSFRDQPQHFGDGTRLSIL.

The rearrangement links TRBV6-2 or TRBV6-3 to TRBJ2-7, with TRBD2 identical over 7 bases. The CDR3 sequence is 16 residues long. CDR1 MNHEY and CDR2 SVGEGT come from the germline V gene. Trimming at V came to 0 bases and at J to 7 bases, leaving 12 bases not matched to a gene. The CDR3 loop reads CASSYSGGGSLTEQYF. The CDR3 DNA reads TGTGCCAGCAGTTACTCTGGCGGGGGATCCTTAACTGAGCAGTACTTC.

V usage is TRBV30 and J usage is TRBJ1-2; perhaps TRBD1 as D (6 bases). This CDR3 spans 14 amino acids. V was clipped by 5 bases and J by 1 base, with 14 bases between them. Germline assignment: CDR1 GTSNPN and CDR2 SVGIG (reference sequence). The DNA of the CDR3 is TGTGCCTGGGAACCAGGGGTTGGTAACTATGGCTACACCTTC. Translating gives CAWEPGVGNYGYTF.

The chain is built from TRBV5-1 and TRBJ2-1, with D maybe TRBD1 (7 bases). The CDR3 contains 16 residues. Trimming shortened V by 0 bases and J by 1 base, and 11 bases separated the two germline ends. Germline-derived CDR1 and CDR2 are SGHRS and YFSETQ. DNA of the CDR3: TGCGCCAGCAGCTTGGGGCCAGGGGGGTCCTACAATGAGCAGTTCTTC. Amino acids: CASSLGPGGSYNEQFF.

The CDR3 DNA reads as TGCGCCAGCAGGGGGCGGGGCACAGATACGCAGTATTTT. Its translation is CASRGRGTDTQYF. The chain carries TRBV4-3 and TRBJ2-3; D is tentatively TRBD1 or TRBD2 (5 bases each). CDR3 length: 13 amino acids. CDR1 and CDR2 from the germline V gene are LGHNA and YSLEER. V was shortened by 6 bases and J by 1 base, with 8 bases between the two germline ends.

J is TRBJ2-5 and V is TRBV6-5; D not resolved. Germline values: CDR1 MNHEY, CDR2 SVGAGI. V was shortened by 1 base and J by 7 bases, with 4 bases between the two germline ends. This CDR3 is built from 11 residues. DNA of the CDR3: TGTGCCAGCAGTTACTTTGCGACCCAGTACTTC. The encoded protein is CASSYFATQYF.

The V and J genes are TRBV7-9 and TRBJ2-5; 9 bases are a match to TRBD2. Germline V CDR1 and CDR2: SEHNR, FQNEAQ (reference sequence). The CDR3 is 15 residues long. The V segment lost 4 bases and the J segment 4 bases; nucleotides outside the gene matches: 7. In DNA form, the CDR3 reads TGTGCCAGCAGCTCGCACCTAGCGGGGTCAGAGACCCAGTACTTC. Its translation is CASSSHLAGSETQYF.

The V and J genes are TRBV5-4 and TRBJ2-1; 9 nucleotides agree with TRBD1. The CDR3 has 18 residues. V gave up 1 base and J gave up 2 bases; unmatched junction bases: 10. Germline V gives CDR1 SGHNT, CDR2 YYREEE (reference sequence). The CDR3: CASSLRYGGTGTYNEQFF. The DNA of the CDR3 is TGTGCCAGCAGCTTGAGGTACGGGGGGACAGGGACCTACAATGAGCAGTTCTTC.

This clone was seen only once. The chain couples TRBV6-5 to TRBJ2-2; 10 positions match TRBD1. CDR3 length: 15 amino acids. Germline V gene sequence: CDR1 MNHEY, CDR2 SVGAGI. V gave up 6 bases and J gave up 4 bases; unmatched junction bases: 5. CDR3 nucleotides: TGTGCCAGCAGAGGGGGACAGGGGACCACCGGGGAGCTGTTTTTT. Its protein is CASRGGQGTTGELFF.

This chain's CDR3 is CASSADRVSNSPLHF. In nucleotides, the CDR3 is TGTGCCAGCAGCGCCGACAGGGTTTCTAATTCACCCCTCCACTTT. J is TRBJ1-6 and V is TRBV5-4, with 7 bases identical to TRBD1. Germline lookup yields CDR1 SGHNT and CDR2 YYREEE (reference sequence). The CDR3 length is 15 residues. V trimming: 4 bases; J trimming: 6 bases; junction bases outside the gene matches: 7. The variable domain in full, with the rest retrieved from reference TRBV5-4 and TRBJ1-6, is ETGVTQSPTHLIKTRGQQVTLRCSSQSGHNTVSWYQQALGQGPQFIFQYYREEENGRGNFPPRFSGLQFPNYSSELNVNALELDDSALYLCASSADRVSNSPLHFGNGTRLTVT.

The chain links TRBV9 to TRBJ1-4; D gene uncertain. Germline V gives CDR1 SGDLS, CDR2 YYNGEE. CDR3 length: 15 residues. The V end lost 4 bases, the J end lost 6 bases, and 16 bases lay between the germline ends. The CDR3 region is CASSPTTNLHEKLFF. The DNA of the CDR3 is TGTGCCAGCAGCCCCACAACAAACCTCCATGAAAAACTGTTTTTT.

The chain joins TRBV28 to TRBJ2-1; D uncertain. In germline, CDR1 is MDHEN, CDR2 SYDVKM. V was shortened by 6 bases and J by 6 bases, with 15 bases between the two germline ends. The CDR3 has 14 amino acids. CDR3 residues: CASRIDNALNEQFF. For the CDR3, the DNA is TGTGCCAGCAGGATAGACAATGCCCTCAATGAGCAGTTCTTC. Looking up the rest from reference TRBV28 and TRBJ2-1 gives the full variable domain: DVKVTQSSRYLVKRTGEKVFLECVQDMDHENMFWYRQDPGLGLRLIYFSYDVKMKEKGDIPEGYSVSREKKERFSLILESASTNQTSMYLCASRIDNALNEQFFGPGTRLTVL.

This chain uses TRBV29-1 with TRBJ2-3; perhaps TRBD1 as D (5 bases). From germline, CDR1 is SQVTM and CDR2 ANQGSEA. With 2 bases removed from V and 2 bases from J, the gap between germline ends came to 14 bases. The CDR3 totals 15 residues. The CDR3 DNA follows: TGCAGCGTTGAATCTTGGGGCGAGTACACAGATACGCAGTATTTT. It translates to CSVESWGEYTDTQYF.

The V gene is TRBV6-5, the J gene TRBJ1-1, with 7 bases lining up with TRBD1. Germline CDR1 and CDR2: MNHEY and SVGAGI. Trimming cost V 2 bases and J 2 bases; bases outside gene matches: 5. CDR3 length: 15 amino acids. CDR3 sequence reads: CASSYTGTANTEAFF. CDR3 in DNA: TGTGCCAGCAGTTACACCGGGACAGCTAACACTGAAGCTTTCTTT.